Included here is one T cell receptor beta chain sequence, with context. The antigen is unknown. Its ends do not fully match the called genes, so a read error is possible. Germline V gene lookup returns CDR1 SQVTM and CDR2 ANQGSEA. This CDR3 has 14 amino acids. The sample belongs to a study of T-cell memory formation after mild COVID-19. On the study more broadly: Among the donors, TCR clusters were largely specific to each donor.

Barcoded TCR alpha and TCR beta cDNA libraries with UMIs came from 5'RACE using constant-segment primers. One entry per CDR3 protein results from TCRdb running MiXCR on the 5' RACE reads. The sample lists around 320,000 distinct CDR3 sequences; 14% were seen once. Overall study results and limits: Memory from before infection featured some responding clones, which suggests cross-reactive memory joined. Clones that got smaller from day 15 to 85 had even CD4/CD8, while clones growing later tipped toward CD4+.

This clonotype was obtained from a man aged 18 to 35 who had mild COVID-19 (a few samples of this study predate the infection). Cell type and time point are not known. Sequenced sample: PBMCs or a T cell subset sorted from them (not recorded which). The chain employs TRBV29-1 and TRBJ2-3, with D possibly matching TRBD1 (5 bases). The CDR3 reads CSVQEGAGTDTQYF. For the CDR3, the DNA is TGCAGCGTTCAAGAAGGGGCTGGCACAGATACGCAGTATTTT.